Presented here are 24 T cell receptor beta chains from one specimen sequenced in a study of somatic mutations in cytotoxic T cells in rheumatoid arthritis. The assay was immunoSEQ multiplex PCR, and TCRdb's table has in-frame clones only and misses some. The sample includes 4,000 to 5,000 clones, over 60% of them seen just once. The sequencing input was CD8+ T cells sorted from blood. Receptors originate from an adult with rheumatoid arthritis.

V and J are TRBV28 and TRBJ2-7; D might be TRBD1 or TRBD2, each matching 5 bases. Germline V gene data show CDR1 as MDHEN and CDR2 as SYDVKM. Trimming stripped 6 bases from V and 6 bases from J, with 24 bases between. The CDR3 has 16 amino acids. The CDR3 DNA reads TGTGCCAGCAGCTCCCCGGCGCGACAACGGGGCGGCGAGCAGTACTTC. Translated, it gives CASSSPARQRGGEQYF.

The chain carries TRBV2 and TRBJ2-5; D unresolved. Between the trimmed V and J ends, which lost 3 bases and 2 bases, there was a span of 7 bases. The CDR3 consists of 13 residues. CDR1 is SNHLY, CDR2 FYNNEI, per germline. The DNA for the CDR3 is TGTGCCAGCAGTGAGGGGATTCAAGAGACCCAGTACTTC. Translation: CASSEGIQETQYF. Drawing the rest from reference TRBV2 and TRBJ2-5, the complete variable domain is EPEVTQTPSHQVTQMGQEVILRCVPISNHLYFYWYRQILGQKVEFLVSFYNNEISEKSEIFDDQFSVERPDGSNFTLKIRSTKLEDSAMYFCASSEGIQETQYFGPGTRLLVL.

This chain uses TRBV18 with TRBJ1-2; D is ambiguous. V lost 3 bases, J lost 8 bases, and 13 bases lay in between. CDR1 and CDR2 (germline): KGHSH, LQKENI. This CDR3 contains 13 residues. The chain's CDR3 is CASSPGLREGYTF. CDR3 bases: TGTGCCAGCTCACCCGGACTGCGGGAAGGCTACACCTTC.

The rearrangement links TRBV25-1 to TRBJ2-7; TRBD1 agrees at 11 bases. CDR1 MGHDK and CDR2 SYGVNS come from the germline V gene. The CDR3 loop spans 14 amino acids. The ends lost 5 bases at V and 5 bases at J; junction bases unmatched: 5. The CDR3 here is CASSPGTGGHEQYF. CDR3 bases: TGTGCCAGCAGTCCCGGGACAGGGGGACACGAGCAGTACTTC.

The chain combines TRBV4-1 with TRBJ2-3; 10 nucleotides line up with TRBD1. V was clipped by 6 bases and J by 6 bases; unmatched bases: 15. The germline CDR1 and CDR2 sequences are MGHRA and YSYEKL. This CDR3 comprises 17 residues. In nucleotides, the CDR3 is TGCGCCAGCAGATTAATTCATGCGGGACAGGGGTACGATACGCAGTATTTT. Translated, it gives CASRLIHAGQGYDTQYF.

The chain has TRBV18 and TRBJ2-5; D remains unclear. Germline values: CDR1 KGHSH, CDR2 LQKENI. V lost 0 bases to trimming and J lost 3 bases, with 8 bases between them. The CDR3 runs to 14 residues. CDR3 coding DNA: TGTGCCAGCTCACCACCGGGTTTTGAAGAGACCCAGTACTTC. Its translation: CASSPPGFEETQYF.

The chain uses TRBV28 and TRBJ2-1, with 10 positions matching TRBD2. The CDR3 is 19 residues long. The germline V gene has CDR1 MDHEN and CDR2 SYDVKM. The V segment lost 2 bases and the J segment 4 bases; nucleotides outside the gene matches: 14. The DNA for the CDR3 is TGTGCCAGCAGTTTAATTCTTCTCGGTCTAGCGGGGGAATACAATGAGCAGTTCTTC. It codes for CASSLILLGLAGEYNEQFF.

The J gene is TRBJ1-1, the V gene TRBV14; TRBD1 aligns across 8 bases. Per the germline V gene, CDR1 is SGHDN and CDR2 is FVKESK. V lost 4 bases and J lost 0; bases outside the gene matches: 16. The CDR3 runs 19 residues. The DNA of the CDR3 is TGTGCCAGCAGCCCCCTCCCCCGGACAGGGCGGTCCATGAACACTGAAGCTTTCTTT. This gives the protein CASSPLPRTGRSMNTEAFF.

This clone was picked up one time. V usage is TRBV28 and J usage is TRBJ1-2; 8 bases fit TRBD1. The CDR3 extends over 14 amino acids. The germline V gene has CDR1 MDHEN and CDR2 SYDVKM. With 10 bases clipped from V and 2 bases from J, the junction kept 9 bases outside the gene matches. The CDR3 DNA is TGTGCCACTCTTAGGGCAGGGGGCAACTATGGCTACACCTTC. It codes for CATLRAGGNYGYTF.

This rearrangement joins TRBV5-6 to TRBJ1-1; maybe TRBD1 (5 bases). Trimming took off 2 bases at V and 7 bases at J, with 9 bases between the two ends. This CDR3 region has 12 residues. Per the germline V gene, CDR1 is SGHDT and CDR2 is YYEEEE. The CDR3 nucleotides are TGTGCCAGCAGCTTTGGGGGGGGTGAAGCTTTCTTT. The encoded protein is CASSFGGGEAFF.

This rearrangement joins TRBV21-1 to TRBJ2-7; TRBD2, the table's D call, was not compared with the DNA. TRBV21-1 is a pseudogene. The CDR3 sequence is 17 residues long. The CDR3 reads CASSMWGGPSAVYEQYF. The CDR3 DNA reads TGTGCCAGCAGCATGTGGGGGGGACCTTCGGCCGTCTACGAGCAGTACTTC.

The genes are TRBV14 and TRBJ2-7, with unresolved D. The V and J ends lost 4 bases and 2 bases respectively, with 12 bases between them. This CDR3 is 14 amino acids long. From germline, CDR1 is SGHDN and CDR2 FVKESK. The CDR3, as DNA: TGTGCCAGCAGCCGATTGGGTCAAACCTACGAGCAGTACTTC. Amino acids: CASSRLGQTYEQYF.

The V and J genes are TRBV2 and TRBJ2-7; the match to TRBD2 covers 10 bases. V lost 6 bases and J lost 3; bases outside the gene matches: 8. This CDR3 has 15 residues. Germline CDR1 SNHLY, CDR2 FYNNEI. CDR3 loop: CASSSSGGGSYEQYF. Written as DNA, the CDR3 is TGTGCCAGCAGCTCGAGCGGGGGGGGAAGCTACGAGCAGTACTTC.

The J gene is TRBJ1-3, the V gene TRBV7-9; D not resolved. CDR3 size: 16 residues. Trimming shortened V by 6 bases and J by 0 bases, and 15 bases separated the two germline ends. Germline V gene sequence: CDR1 SEHNR, CDR2 FQNEAQ (reference sequence). This CDR3 is CASRPRGGYSGNTIYF. The CDR3 DNA follows: TGTGCCAGCAGGCCTCGTGGCGGTTACTCTGGAAACACCATATATTTT.

This chain uses TRBV15 with TRBJ2-2; 11 bases align to TRBD2. This CDR3 has 15 residues. Unmatched junction bases numbered 6, after V lost 5 bases and J lost 7 bases. The V gene's germline CDR1 is LNHNV and CDR2 YYDKDF (reference sequence). The DNA for the CDR3 is TGTGCCACCAGCGGGGGACTAGCGGAAGACGGGGAGCTGTTTTTT. Protein product: CATSGGLAEDGELFF.

This chain connects TRBV10-1 to TRBJ1-2, with 8 bases matching TRBD1. V lost 0 bases and J lost 6; bases outside the gene matches: 0. Germline loops: CDR1 WNHNN, CDR2 SYGVQD (reference sequence). CDR3 length: 13 residues. DNA of the CDR3: TGCGCCAGCAGTGAGTCGACAGGGGATGGCTACACCTTC. It specifies CASSESTGDGYTF.

The rearrangement uses TRBV28 and TRBJ2-3; the D gene is possibly TRBD1 (5 bases). Trimming took off 7 bases at V and 2 bases at J, with 13 bases between the two ends. CDR1 MDHEN and CDR2 SYDVKM come from the germline V gene. This CDR3 comprises 14 residues. The CDR3, as DNA: TGTGCCAGCAAGACAGAGGCGTACACAGATACGCAGTATTTT. The encoded protein is CASKTEAYTDTQYF. Based on the CDR3 plus reference TRBV28 and TRBJ2-3, the full variable domain is DVKVTQSSRYLVKRTGEKVFLECVQDMDHENMFWYRQDPGLGLRLIYFSYDVKMKEKGDIPEGYSVSREKKERFSLILESASTNQTSMYLCASKTEAYTDTQYFGPGTRLTVL.

There are a few counts of this clone. The chain uses TRBV7-8 and TRBJ1-5; weak D call: TRBD1 (5 bases). This CDR3 is built from 16 residues. From germline, CDR1 is SGHVS and CDR2 FQNEAQ. V was pared by 4 bases and J by 5 bases, with 18 bases between. The CDR3 bases are TGTGCCAGCAGCTCCGCCCGCTGGGGGAGCCATCAGCCCCAGCATTTT. This sequence encodes CASSSARWGSHQPQHF.

In the case of this clone: A junction end diverges from the germline sequence, so it may reflect a read error. This chain connects TRBV5-6 to TRBJ2-1; the D is unclear. Germline loops: CDR1 SGHDT, CDR2 YYEEEE. This CDR3 contains 17 residues. In DNA, the CDR3 is TGTGCCAGCAGCTTGGACATGGGATACATCTCCGACAATGAGCAGTTCTTC. As protein: CASSLDMGYISDNEQFF.

This clone was seen once. This chain uses TRBV7-9 with TRBJ2-5; D possibly corresponds to TRBD2 (5 bases). Trimming shortened V by 5 bases and J by 1 base, and 14 bases separated the two germline ends. This CDR3 region has 15 residues. Germline V gene data show CDR1 as SEHNR and CDR2 as FQNEAQ (reference sequence). The CDR3 nucleotides are TGTGCCAGCAGCCCCCCCCTAGGGAGCCAAGAGACCCAGTACTTC. It yields the protein CASSPPLGSQETQYF.

The chain carries TRBV6-6 and TRBJ1-3; D might be TRBD1 (5 bases). Trimming pared 7 bases from V and 4 bases from J, leaving 14 bases between. The V gene's germline CDR1 is MNHNY and CDR2 SVGAGI (reference sequence). The CDR3 extends over 14 amino acids. The CDR3 sequence is CASTSGKRGNTIYF. The CDR3 region has the DNA TGTGCCAGCACCTCAGGGAAGAGAGGAAACACCATATATTTT.

J is TRBJ2-5 and V is TRBV10-3; weak D call: TRBD2 (5 bases). There are 14 residues in the CDR3. CDR1 and CDR2 from the germline V gene are ENHRY and SYGVKD. V shed 4 bases and J shed 4 bases, with 13 bases lying between them. The CDR3 region is CAISGGGLGETQYF. The CDR3 DNA is TGTGCCATCAGTGGAGGCGGGCTCGGAGAGACCCAGTACTTC.

Only one count was recorded for this clone. The chain employs TRBV4-1 and TRBJ2-7; a weak D match, TRBD2 (7 bases). The CDR3 contains 14 residues. Trimming took off 2 bases at V and 5 bases at J, with 13 bases between the two ends. The germline V gene has CDR1 MGHRA and CDR2 YSYEKL. The DNA for the CDR3 is TGCGCCAGCAGCCAAAGGGCGGGGGCCCACGAGCAGTACTTC. Its protein is CASSQRAGAHEQYF.

The CDR3 region has the DNA TGTGCCAGCAGTGACGCAGATTCGAACACCGGGGAGCTGTTTTTT. This gives the protein CASSDADSNTGELFF. The V call is TRBV6-4, the J call TRBJ2-2, with D unresolved. This CDR3 region has 15 residues. V was shortened by 2 bases and J by 0 bases, with 7 bases between the two germline ends. Germline V lookup: CDR1 MRHNA, CDR2 SNTAGT.